This T cell receptor (beta chain) derives from a study of human T cells and chemical hapten exposure. The CDR3 spans 16 residues. CDR1 is SGHAT, CDR2 FQNNGV, per germline. The ends were cut back, 1 base at V and 2 bases at J, with 9 bases in the middle. TCRdb passed the RACE reads through MiXCR, listing each CDR3 protein once. The profile covers about 59,000 distinct CDR3 sequences, with about 11% appearing a single time and approximately 3.9% taken by the ten largest. This clonotype appeared a few times. The sample's time point: pre-sensitization, week 0. The treatment: therapeutic diphenylcyclopropenone sensitization with weekly scalp DPC.

V gene TRBV11-2 combines with J gene TRBJ1-6; no clear D gene. Sequencing used whole blood, obtained in connection with sensitization to the hapten diphenylcyclopropenone (DPC). The TCR comes from a middle-aged woman with alopecia areata. Some clones in this sample may be carry-over from other donors' samples. DNA for the CDR3: TGTGCCAGCAGCTTAGGAGAAGGGACCTATAATTCACCCCTCCACTTT. This sequence encodes CASSLGEGTYNSPLHF.